This T cell receptor (beta chain) was identified in a study of blood T cell repertoires in COVID-19. About the research overall: The United States, Italy and Spain supplied acute and convalescent COVID-19 samples. T cells, B-cell-depleted T cells, or PBMCs supplied cDNA or gDNA.

Authors' processing steps: From reference gene primer amplification, estimates of nucleated cell counts were derived. The data were produced by immunoSEQ multiplex PCR, yet TCRdb's version contains in-frame clones alone and is incomplete. The DNA was the basis for D and trimming; V, J and clone size are from that table. Among 390,000 or so clones, more than 80% were seen once, and the ten largest hold roughly 1%. Participant age was roughly 18 to 89 years, and participants resided in fewer than 25 US areas. Trimming took 6 bases from V and 0 from J; bases not matched to a gene: 7. Germline V gives CDR1 SGHTA, CDR2 FQGNSA. There are 15 residues in the CDR3.

Material for sequencing was PBMCs or T cells enriched from blood (not recorded which). The sequence derives from a young man who had recovered from COVID-19. V and J are TRBV7-2 and TRBJ2-5; TRBD1 matches 7 bases. The DNA for the CDR3 is TGTGCCAGCAGTCGGTCGGGACAGAACCAAGAGACCCAGTACTTC. This codes for CASSRSGQNQETQYF.